Presented here are 25 T cell receptor beta chains from one specimen sequenced in a study of radiotherapy plus CTLA-4 blockade in lung cancer. Using immunoSEQ multiplex PCR, the repertoire was profiled, and TCRdb retains in-frame clones only, with some absent. The table lists around 59,000 clones, 70% to 80% of them singletons. Sequencing was performed on peripheral blood, taken from a patient treated with radiotherapy plus ipilimumab. These TCRs come from a human donor with non-small cell lung cancer whose response to radiotherapy plus ipilimumab could not be evaluated.

This clone appeared a single time. The chain uses TRBV7-3 and TRBJ1-3; 7 nucleotides align to TRBD1. Unmatched junction bases numbered 2, after V lost 6 bases and J lost 0 bases. Germline V lookup: CDR1 SGHTA, CDR2 FQGTGA. This CDR3 has 14 residues. CDR3: CASSTGVSGNTIYF. The CDR3, as DNA: TGTGCCAGCAGTACAGGGGTCTCTGGAAACACCATATATTTT.

This rearrangement joins TRBV30 to TRBJ1-6; D possibly corresponds to TRBD1 (6 bases). V shed 4 bases and J shed 0 bases, with 10 bases lying between them. The CDR3 is 15 residues long. Germline CDR1 is GTSNPN and CDR2 is SVGIG (reference sequence). CDR3 in amino acids: CAWNRVSSYNSPLHF. The CDR3 DNA follows: TGTGCCTGGAACAGGGTTAGCTCCTATAATTCACCCCTCCACTTT.

This chain links TRBV19 with TRBJ1-1; the D gene is possibly TRBD1 (5 bases). V was clipped by 8 bases and J by 1 base, with 20 bases between them. Germline V CDR1 and CDR2: LNHDA, SQIVND (reference sequence). This CDR3 spans 16 amino acids. The CDR3: CASADLGFQGNTEAFF. The CDR3 DNA sequence: TGTGCCAGTGCCGACCTGGGATTCCAGGGGAACACTGAAGCTTTCTTT.

The chain combines TRBV7-2 with TRBJ2-1; 10 bases fit TRBD1. V trimming: 5 bases; J trimming: 6 bases; junction bases outside the gene matches: 7. This CDR3 is built from 15 residues. In germline, CDR1 is SGHTA, CDR2 FQGNSA. In DNA form, the CDR3 reads TGTGCCAGCAGCCCTGACAGGGGGCGTCTCAATGAGCAGTTCTTC. Protein sequence: CASSPDRGRLNEQFF.

J is TRBJ1-4 and V is TRBV6-5, with TRBD1 matching over 7 bases. The CDR3 totals 14 residues. Germline V gene sequence: CDR1 MNHEY, CDR2 SVGAGI. The junction had 4 bases not matched to a gene; V was cut back by 6 bases and J by 3 bases. The CDR3 spells CASRRTGPNEKLFF. DNA for the CDR3: TGTGCCAGCAGACGGACAGGACCTAATGAAAAACTGTTTTTT.

This rearrangement joins TRBV9 to TRBJ2-7; 8 positions agree with TRBD2. CDR3 length equals 15 residues. The trim removed 4 bases at V and 5 bases at J, leaving 11 bases unmatched. The germline gives CDR1 SGDLS, CDR2 YYNGEE. The CDR3 here is CASSPPPGGRNEQYF. CDR3 DNA: TGTGCCAGCAGCCCACCCCCGGGGGGGAGGAACGAGCAGTACTTC.

The chain uses TRBV2 and TRBJ2-3; tentative D call: TRBD1 (7 bases). V shed 8 bases and J shed 14 bases, with 20 bases lying between them. The CDR3 is made up of 12 amino acids. Looked up from germline, CDR1 is SNHLY and CDR2 is FYNNEI. CDR3 bases: TGTGCCAGCGGGGAGGTTTCGGGACAGTGGTATTTT. As protein: CASGEVSGQWYF.

This clone was observed a few times. The chain joins TRBV4-1 to TRBJ1-1; a weak D match, TRBD1 (6 bases). V lost 2 bases to trimming and J lost 3 bases, with 16 bases between them. The germline V gene encodes CDR1 MGHRA and CDR2 YSYEKL. This CDR3 region has 16 residues. The DNA of the CDR3 is TGCGCCAGCAGCCAACTCTTACGGGGGGCGGACACTGAAGCTTTCTTT. This sequence encodes CASSQLLRGADTEAFF.

V is TRBV7-2 and J is TRBJ1-6; 8 nucleotides align to TRBD1. V shed 6 bases and J 3 bases; nucleotides not matched to a gene: 4. CDR1 and CDR2 (germline): SGHTA, FQGNSA. The CDR3 totals 15 residues. The CDR3 is CASRPGTGYNSPLHF. CDR3 sequence (DNA): TGTGCCAGCAGGCCCGGGACAGGCTATAATTCACCCCTCCACTTT.

The chain couples TRBV6-4 to TRBJ2-7; 8 positions agree with TRBD2. The CDR3 consists of 16 residues. Germline V gene lookup returns CDR1 MRHNA and CDR2 SNTAGT. Trimming removed 2 bases from V and 3 bases from J; junction bases left unmatched: 9. CDR3 DNA sequence: TGTGCCAGCAGTGACCCCCCGCTAGCGGGTGACTACGAGCAGTACTTC. This sequence encodes CASSDPPLAGDYEQYF.

The chain uses TRBV27 and TRBJ2-1; 10 nucleotides align to TRBD2. Germline-derived CDR1 and CDR2 are MNHEY and SMNVEV (reference sequence). The length of the CDR3 is 16 residues. V gave up 5 bases and J gave up 7 bases; unmatched junction bases: 11. The CDR3 loop is CASSAHLAGVFNEQFF. The CDR3, as DNA: TGTGCCAGCAGTGCCCACCTAGCGGGAGTTTTTAATGAGCAGTTCTTC.

CDR3 DNA: TGTGCCTGGAGCCAGGGACAGGGGGCCTCCTACGAGCAGTACTTC. Protein sequence: CAWSQGQGASYEQYF. The chain combines TRBV30 with TRBJ2-7, with TRBD1 matching over 12 bases. CDR3 length: 15 residues. The V segment lost 3 bases and the J segment 0 bases; nucleotides outside the gene matches: 3. Germline lookup yields CDR1 GTSNPN and CDR2 SVGIG (reference sequence). The variable domain in full, completed from reference TRBV30 and TRBJ2-7, reads SQTIHQWPATLVQPVGSPLSLECTVEGTSNPNLYWYRQAAGRGLQLLFYSVGIGQISSEVPQNLSASRPQDRQFILSSKKLLLSDSGFYLCAWSQGQGASYEQYFGPGTRLTVT.

V usage is TRBV5-1 and J usage is TRBJ2-1; a possible D gene is TRBD2 (6 bases). Per germline, CDR1 SGHRS and CDR2 YFSETQ. This CDR3 is built from 13 residues. Trimming stripped 5 bases from V and 6 bases from J, with 12 bases between. CDR3 protein: CASSREPSNEQFF. DNA of the CDR3: TGCGCCAGCAGTCGGGAGCCCTCCAATGAGCAGTTCTTC.

The rearrangement uses TRBV5-5 and TRBJ1-6; no clear D gene. The CDR3 spans 14 residues. Trimming took off 2 bases at V and 5 bases at J, with 8 bases between the two ends. Germline V gene data show CDR1 as SGHKS and CDR2 as YYEKEE (reference sequence). CDR3 in DNA: TGTGCCAGCAGCTTTACCGGGGATAATTCACCCCTCCACTTT. Protein: CASSFTGDNSPLHF.

This chain uses TRBV30 with TRBJ1-3; the D is unclear. Germline V lookup: CDR1 GTSNPN, CDR2 SVGIG (reference sequence). This CDR3 region has 15 residues. Trimming stripped 3 bases from V and 0 bases from J, with 12 bases between. The CDR3: CAWSEFRGSGNTIYF. CDR3 DNA: TGTGCCTGGAGCGAGTTCCGGGGCTCTGGAAACACCATATATTTT.

The count of this clone is one. This chain uses TRBV29-1 with TRBJ2-5, with D perhaps matching TRBD2 (6 bases). The V end was cut by 1 base, the J end by 5 bases, with 20 bases between. The CDR3 runs 16 residues. CDR1 is SQVTM and CDR2 is ANQGSEA in the germline V gene. CDR3 nucleotide sequence: TGCAGCGTTGAAGGGCTGCGGGGCATCGGGGTTGAGACCCAGTACTTC. Its translation: CSVEGLRGIGVETQYF.

The chain carries TRBV12-5 and TRBJ2-3, with D perhaps matching TRBD2 (5 bases). CDR1 and CDR2 from the germline V gene are LGHNT and FRNRAP. The CDR3 is 17 residues long. The V and J ends lost 5 bases and 8 bases respectively, with 26 bases between them. The CDR3 spells CASGPPRLRTRPGTQYF. The DNA for the CDR3 is TGTGCTAGTGGTCCTCCGAGACTAAGGACCCGCCCGGGTACGCAGTATTTT.

The chain employs TRBV9 and TRBJ2-2; a weak D match, TRBD1 (5 bases). Trimming cost V 4 bases and J 1 base, with 17 bases left between them. Germline CDR1 is SGDLS and CDR2 is YYNGEE. The CDR3 is 17 amino acids. In DNA form, the CDR3 reads TGTGCCAGCAGCTCCCGAAAACAAGACAGGAACACCGGGGAGCTGTTTTTT. Translating gives CASSSRKQDRNTGELFF.

There are a few counts of this clone. This rearrangement joins TRBV6-5 to TRBJ1-4, with 11 bases matching TRBD1. V shed 6 bases and J 6 bases; nucleotides not matched to a gene: 3. The CDR3 has 14 residues. In germline, CDR1 is MNHEY, CDR2 SVGAGI. CDR3 loop: CASSRTGGDEKLFF. The CDR3 coding sequence is TGTGCCAGCAGCCGGACAGGGGGCGATGAAAAACTGTTTTTT.

The chain couples TRBV7-6 to TRBJ2-2; D remains ambiguous. This CDR3 is built from 15 residues. The germline V gene encodes CDR1 SGHVS and CDR2 FNYEAQ. V lost 2 bases and J 5 bases, leaving 12 bases between the germline ends. In DNA form, the CDR3 reads TGTGCCAGCAGCTTATCACTACCCCTAACCGGGGAGCTGTTTTTT. This gives the protein CASSLSLPLTGELFF.

This clone was counted a few times. The rearrangement uses TRBV19 and TRBJ2-1; 7 bases are a match to TRBD2. Germline loops: CDR1 LNHDA, CDR2 SQIVND (reference sequence). CDR3 length: 20 amino acids. With V trimmed by 6 bases and J by 5 bases, 25 bases remained unmatched. CDR3 nucleotide sequence: TGTGCCAGTAGCACCAAAACCCCGTACCCGGGAGGACCCACTAACAATGAGCAGTTCTTC. Translated: CASSTKTPYPGGPTNNEQFF.

This chain connects TRBV6-5 to TRBJ1-2; TRBD1 aligns across 11 bases. Germline V gene data show CDR1 as MNHEY and CDR2 as SVGAGI. The V gene end was trimmed by 2 bases and the J gene end by 4 bases; junction bases not matched to a gene: 3. This CDR3 contains 15 residues. The CDR3 loop reads CASSYPGQGGYGYTF. CDR3 coding DNA: TGTGCCAGCAGTTACCCGGGACAGGGGGGCTATGGCTACACCTTC.

This chain joins TRBV6-1 and TRBJ1-2, with D perhaps matching TRBD1 (5 bases). Trimming shortened V by 1 base and J by 2 bases, and 5 bases separated the two germline ends. There are 13 residues in the CDR3. Germline-derived CDR1 and CDR2 are MNHNS and SASEGT. CDR3 in amino acids: CASSEGTNYGYTF. CDR3 in DNA: TGTGCCAGCAGTGAAGGGACAAACTATGGCTACACCTTC.

The chain has TRBV6-6 and TRBJ1-1; D perhaps matches TRBD1 (5 bases). V dropped 6 bases and J dropped 4 bases, with 12 bases sitting between them. Germline loops: CDR1 MNHNY, CDR2 SVGAGI (reference sequence). This CDR3 comprises 13 residues. CDR3 region: CASRTGRGTEAFF. Here the CDR3 DNA reads TGTGCCAGCAGGACGGGGCGGGGCACTGAAGCTTTCTTT.

The chain couples TRBV6-5 to TRBJ2-7; 12 positions match TRBD2. Germline V lookup: CDR1 MNHEY, CDR2 SVGAGI. The CDR3 length is 14 residues. V lost 6 bases to trimming and J lost 6 bases; unmatched junction nucleotides: 6. CDR3 in amino acids: CASRASGRAGEQYF. CDR3 sequence (DNA): TGTGCCAGCAGGGCTAGCGGGAGGGCCGGCGAGCAGTACTTC.